This T cell receptor (beta chain) was profiled in a study of cytomegalovirus exposure and HLA in healthy donors. Regarding this clone: Antigen: not known.

Researchers ran the PCR with 60 Vbeta and 13 Jbeta primers. The table came from immunoSEQ multiplex PCR; TCRdb's copy has only in-frame clones and leaves some out. This sample has over 150,000 clones, with roughly three quarters found just once. Study outcomes and limitations: Earlier findings revealed that most TCR beta V segments proved productive either about 87% or about 30% of the time. Accurate HLA-A and HLA-B prediction from TCR beta sequences was reported for most subjects.

Per germline, CDR1 MNHNY and CDR2 SVGAGI (reference sequence). V was shortened by 6 bases and J by 2 bases, with 14 bases between the two germline ends. CDR3 length equals 15 residues. The TCR comes from a young man in good health and CMV-seropositive. Material: PBMCs. The gene calls are TRBV6-6 and TRBJ2-1; D is ambiguous. CDR3 nucleotide sequence: TGTGCCAGCAGCCTCCATAACCCAGCCTACAATGAGCAGTTCTTC. It encodes CASSLHNPAYNEQFF.